This TCR beta chain came from a study of cytomegalovirus exposure and HLA in healthy donors. PCR primers comprised 60 Vbeta and 13 Jbeta primers. The table came from immunoSEQ multiplex PCR; TCRdb's copy has only in-frame clones and leaves some out. The data hold about 70,000 clones, with roughly nine tenths observed a single time. Trimming took off 6 bases at V and 2 bases at J, with 8 bases between the two ends. Germline V lookup: CDR1 SEHNR, CDR2 FQNEAQ (reference sequence). This CDR3 spans 13 amino acids. Material: PBMCs. V and J are TRBV7-9 and TRBJ1-5, with D maybe TRBD1 (5 bases). This sequence originates from a woman aged 25 to 39 in good health and CMV-seropositive. This CDR3 reads CASSDSGNQPQHF. DNA for the CDR3: TGTGCCAGCAGTGACAGTGGCAATCAGCCCCAGCATTTT.